These T cell receptor beta chains were read from a single sample in a study of blood T cell repertoires in COVID-19. Method: immunoSEQ multiplex PCR; TCRdb's copy keeps in-frame clones and lacks some. The repertoire has a few hundred thousand clones, around four fifths of them found once; the top ten carry about 15%. Sample: PBMCs or T cells enriched from blood (not recorded which). The receptors come from a man in his forties who had recovered from COVID-19. The CDR3 runs from the conserved cysteine through the conserved F or W. Each record gives: J gene, V gene, D gene, clone size, CDR3 protein, CDR3 DNA. A D gene is named only where the DNA matches it firmly. A row's size may be missing; if present it is once, few, many or a size class.

TRBJ2-5,TRBV5-1,NA,NA,CASSLISGEETQYF,TGCGCCAGCAGCTTGATTTCGGGTGAGGAGACCCAGTACTTC
TRBJ2-2,TRBV6-2/TRBV6-3,NA,NA,CASSYVAAGELFF,TGTGCCAGCAGTTACGTTGCGGCCGGGGAGCTGTTTTTT
TRBJ1-5,TRBV4-2,NA,few,CASSPSTEYSNQPQHF,TGTGCCAGCAGCCCAAGCACGGAGTATAGCAATCAGCCCCAGCATTTT
TRBJ2-7,TRBV7-3,NA,NA,CASSLGASLSYEQYF,TGTGCCAGCAGCTTAGGGGCCTCCTTGAGCTACGAGCAGTACTTC
TRBJ1-5,TRBV2,NA,NA,CASSEGVSNQPQHF,TGTGCCAGCAGTGAGGGAGTTAGCAATCAGCCCCAGCATTTT
TRBJ1-5,TRBV5-1,NA,NA,CASSDTGQPQHF,TGCGCCAGCAGCGACACAGGTCAGCCCCAGCATTTT
TRBJ2-7,TRBV14,TRBD2,NA,CASSQRLAGEQYF,TGTGCCAGCAGCCAACGGCTAGCGGGCGAGCAGTACTTC
TRBJ1-1,TRBV29-1,NA,NA,CSVFEDSRRAFF,TGCAGCGTTTTTGAGGACAGTCGTCGCGCTTTCTTT
TRBJ1-6,TRBV4-2,TRBD1,NA,CASSQDRGITPLHF,TGTGCCAGCAGCCAAGACAGGGGGATTACACCCCTCCACTTT
TRBJ1-5,TRBV20-1,NA,NA,CSASSGNQPQHF,TGCAGTGCTAGTTCAGGCAATCAGCCCCAGCATTTT
TRBJ2-1,TRBV10-3,TRBD2,NA,CAITTGTSGVYEQFF,TGTGCCATCACAACCGGGACTAGCGGGGTCTATGAGCAGTTCTTC
TRBJ2-5,TRBV3-1/TRBV3-2,TRBD1,few,CASSQELQGQGTQETQYF,TGTGCCAGCAGCCAAGAGCTCCAGGGACAGGGGACGCAAGAGACCCAGTACTTC
TRBJ1-1,TRBV13,NA,once,CASSQGNTEAFF,TGTGCCAGCTCTCAGGGGAACACTGAAGCTTTCTTT
TRBJ2-7,TRBV5-4,NA,NA,CASSLGGSHEQYF,TGTGCCAGCAGCTTAGGAGGATCTCACGAGCAGTACTTC
TRBJ2-2,TRBV19,NA,NA,CASSIRGNTGELFF,TGTGCCAGTAGTATCAGAGGAAACACCGGGGAGCTGTTTTTT
TRBJ2-1,TRBV29-1,NA,NA,CSVDRNDNEQFF,TGCAGCGTTGATAGAAACGACAATGAGCAGTTCTTC
TRBJ1-2,TRBV7-2,NA,NA,CASSLGGPYGYTF,TGTGCCAGCAGCTTAGGAGGGCCTTATGGCTACACCTTC
TRBJ2-3,TRBV27,NA,once,CASRDRDNTDTQYF,TGTGCCAGCAGAGACCGGGACAACACAGATACGCAGTATTTT
TRBJ1-1,TRBV7-3,NA,NA,CASSATGNTEAFF,TGTGCCAGCAGCGCCACAGGGAACACTGAAGCTTTCTTT
TRBJ2-1,TRBV9,TRBD1,NA,CASSPAGTGVRNEQFF,TGTGCCAGCAGCCCAGCCGGGACAGGGGTTAGAAATGAGCAGTTCTTC
TRBJ1-1,TRBV19,TRBD1,once,CASSKTWTGLTEAFF,TGTGCCAGTAGTAAAACCTGGACAGGCCTCACTGAAGCTTTCTTT
TRBJ2-3,TRBV11-2,TRBD1,NA,CASGDRDTQYF,TGTGCCAGCGGGGACAGGGATACGCAGTATTTT
TRBJ2-7,TRBV9,TRBD1,once,CASSVGRTGLYEQYF,TGTGCCAGCAGCGTAGGCCGGACAGGGTTGTATGAGCAGTACTTC
TRBJ1-3,TRBV5-5,NA,NA,CASSLIGGQSGSGNTIYF,TGTGCCAGCAGCCTTATAGGTGGACAATCGGGCTCTGGAAACACCATATATTTT
TRBJ1-1,TRBV7-2,NA,NA,CASSQRMGETEAFF,TGTGCCAGCAGCCAGCGTATGGGAGAGACTGAAGCTTTCTTT
TRBJ2-2,TRBV7-9,NA,NA,CASSLGDTGELFF,TGTGCCAGCAGCTTAGGAGACACCGGGGAGCTGTTTTTT
TRBJ2-1,TRBV11-2,TRBD2,NA,CASSLQGAGTSGNNEQFF,TGTGCCAGCAGCTTGCAGGGGGCTGGGACTAGCGGGAACAATGAGCAGTTCTTC
TRBJ2-7,TRBV2,NA,NA,CASSGLGPNEQYF,TGTGCCAGCAGTGGGCTGGGGCCTAACGAGCAGTACTTC
TRBJ2-1,TRBV5-1,NA,NA,CASSQADSYNEQFF,TGCGCCAGCAGCCAGGCGGACAGCTACAATGAGCAGTTCTTC
TRBJ2-1,TRBV28,NA,NA,CASSFGRNEQFF,TGTGCCAGCAGTTTCGGTCGAAATGAGCAGTTCTTC
TRBJ1-5,TRBV19,NA,NA,CASRSRRTENQPQHF,TGTGCCAGTAGGTCTAGGAGGACAGAAAATCAGCCCCAGCATTTT
TRBJ2-3,TRBV5-1,NA,NA,CASSFGPTDTQYF,TGCGCCAGCAGCTTTGGCCCCACAGATACGCAGTATTTT
TRBJ2-2,TRBV7-2,NA,NA,CASSLAFSFGSGTGELFF,TGTGCCAGCAGCTTAGCCTTCTCCTTCGGGTCCGGAACCGGGGAGCTGTTTTTT
TRBJ2-1,TRBV7-9,NA,NA,CASSLGGQTSSYNEQFF,TGTGCCAGCAGCTTAGGGGGACAAACTAGCTCCTACAATGAGCAGTTCTTC
TRBJ2-5,TRBV7-7,NA,NA,CASSPVVLGPRGQETQYF,TGTGCCAGCAGCCCCGTGGTTCTCGGGCCGAGGGGGCAAGAGACCCAGTACTTC
TRBJ2-7,TRBV18,TRBD1,NA,CASSKPTGTHEQYF,TGTGCCAGCTCTAAACCGACAGGGACCCACGAGCAGTACTTC
TRBJ2-3,TRBV28,NA,NA,CASSLGRVSTDTQYF,TGTGCCAGCAGTTTGGGCAGGGTTAGCACAGATACGCAGTATTTT
TRBJ2-3,TRBV5-1,TRBD2,NA,CASSPGTSGRNTQYF,TGCGCCAGCAGCCCCGGGACTAGCGGGAGAAATACGCAGTATTTT
TRBJ2-5,TRBV3-1/TRBV3-2,TRBD2,NA,CASSQDLAGKETQYF,TGTGCCAGCAGCCAAGACCTAGCGGGGAAAGAGACCCAGTACTTC
TRBJ2-5,TRBV9,TRBD2,NA,CASGAILAGQETQYF,TGTGCCAGCGGGGCGATACTAGCGGGACAAGAGACCCAGTACTTC
TRBJ2-3,TRBV19,TRBD1,NA,CASSRPGQGADTQYF,TGTGCCAGTAGTAGACCGGGACAGGGGGCCGATACGCAGTATTTT
TRBJ2-7,TRBV18,NA,NA,CASSPGQLLNEQYF,TGTGCCAGCTCACCCGGACAGTTGCTTAACGAGCAGTACTTC
TRBJ1-1,TRBV6-5,NA,NA,CASSAGVTNTEAFF,TGTGCCAGCTCGGCAGGGGTCACGAACACTGAAGCTTTCTTT
TRBJ1-5,TRBV28,NA,NA,CASSPGGRLDHSNQPQHF,TGTGCCAGCAGTCCCGGAGGTAGACTCGACCATAGCAATCAGCCCCAGCATTTT
TRBJ1-1,TRBV19,NA,NA,CASSTQGGTEAFF,TGTGCCAGTAGTACTCAGGGAGGCACTGAAGCTTTCTTT